A single sample is the source of the 21 T cell receptor beta chains below, sequenced in a study of control samples from healthy donors and cancer patients. The protocol was immunoSEQ multiplex PCR, while the TCRdb copy is restricted to in-frame clones and leaves out a portion. Of around 99,000 clones in the sample, about nine tenths were seen once. Sequenced material: blood. The origin of the receptors is a human donor in good health. The donor label of this sample is uncertain.

The genes are TRBV7-8 and TRBJ2-4, with D perhaps matching TRBD2 (6 bases). With 4 bases removed from V and 3 bases from J, the gap between germline ends came to 7 bases. The CDR3 runs to 13 residues. The germline V gene has CDR1 SGHVS and CDR2 FQNEAQ. The CDR3 region is CASSSAGKNIQYF. The CDR3 region has the DNA TGTGCCAGCAGCTCAGCGGGCAAAAACATTCAGTACTTC.

V gene TRBV7-3 combines with J gene TRBJ2-2; D ambiguous. CDR1 is SGHTA and CDR2 is FQGTGA in the germline V gene. V shed 4 bases and J shed 6 bases, with 18 bases lying between them. The CDR3 loop spans 16 amino acids. Here the CDR3 reads CASSSSGNPGSGELFF. CDR3 coding DNA: TGTGCCAGCAGCTCCTCCGGAAATCCCGGGTCCGGGGAGCTGTTTTTT. Full variable domain (remainder filled in from reference TRBV7-3 and TRBJ2-2): GAGVSQTPSNKVTEKGKYVELRCDPISGHTALYWYRQSLGQGPEFLIYFQGTGAADDSGLPNDRFFAVRPEGSVSTLKIQRTERGDSAVYLCASSSSGNPGSGELFFGEGSRLTVL.

This chain joins TRBV29-1 and TRBJ1-1, with D unclear. CDR3 length equals 13 residues. Germline V gene lookup returns CDR1 SQVTM and CDR2 ANQGSEA. The V end was cut by 5 bases, the J end by 0 bases, with 10 bases between. The CDR3 bases are TGCAGCGTTCGTCGAGAAGTGAACACTGAAGCTTTCTTT. It encodes CSVRREVNTEAFF.

The chain has TRBV5-1 and TRBJ1-2; a possible D gene is TRBD1 (5 bases). The CDR3 consists of 14 residues. CDR1 and CDR2 (germline): SGHRS, YFSETQ. Trimming left V 4 bases short and J 4 bases short, with 14 bases between. Here the CDR3 reads CASSPGPEGYGYTF. The DNA for the CDR3 is TGCGCCAGCAGCCCGGGGCCCGAGGGCTATGGCTACACCTTC.

The chain carries TRBV25-1 and TRBJ2-3; 9 bases match TRBD1. From germline, CDR1 is MGHDK and CDR2 SYGVNS. J lost 4 bases, V lost 3 bases, and 11 bases had no gene match. CDR3 size: 17 residues. In DNA, the CDR3 is TGTGCCAGCAGTGAGCCCGCACCGGGACAGGGACCAGATACGCAGTATTTT. Amino acids: CASSEPAPGQGPDTQYF.

J is TRBJ2-6 and V is TRBV19; TRBD2 might be the D (5 bases). The CDR3 is 15 residues long. V lost 4 bases, J lost 2 bases, and 9 bases lay in between. From germline, CDR1 is LNHDA and CDR2 SQIVND (reference sequence). CDR3 nucleotides: TGTGCCAGTAGTACTTGGGGAGCTGGGGCCAACGTCCTGACTTTC. Its protein product is CASSTWGAGANVLTF.

The V and J genes are TRBV27 and TRBJ1-6, with a possible D match to TRBD1 (6 bases). The V gene's germline CDR1 is MNHEY and CDR2 SMNVEV (reference sequence). Trimming pared 2 bases from V and 8 bases from J, leaving 16 bases between. This CDR3 has 16 residues. CDR3 residues: CASSLGPGVSYSPLHF. The CDR3 DNA reads as TGTGCCAGCAGTTTAGGCCCAGGGGTGTCATATTCACCCCTCCACTTT.

The rearrangement links TRBV7-8 to TRBJ2-5, with TRBD1 matching 8 bases. CDR1 is SGHVS and CDR2 is FQNEAQ in the germline V gene. Trimming took 5 bases from V and 2 from J; bases not matched to a gene: 4. The CDR3 totals 14 residues. The CDR3 region is CASSATGGQETQYF. CDR3 in DNA: TGTGCCAGCAGCGCCACAGGGGGACAAGAGACCCAGTACTTC.

The chain uses TRBV24-1 and TRBJ1-4; possible D gene TRBD1, 6 bases. V was clipped by 3 bases and J by 5 bases, with 18 bases between them. The germline gives CDR1 KGHDR, CDR2 SFDVKD. This CDR3 region has 17 residues. The CDR3 sequence is CATSDAYSGAENEKLFF. CDR3 bases: TGTGCCACCAGTGATGCTTACTCAGGGGCGGAAAATGAAAAACTGTTTTTT.

The gene calls are TRBV9 and TRBJ1-3, with 9 bases identical to TRBD1. Germline assignment: CDR1 SGDLS and CDR2 YYNGEE. This CDR3 has 15 amino acids. V shed 3 bases and J 2 bases; nucleotides not matched to a gene: 3. The CDR3 is CASSDGTGPGNTIYF. CDR3 coding DNA: TGTGCCAGCAGCGATGGGACAGGGCCTGGAAACACCATATATTTT.

The chain joins TRBV7-3 to TRBJ1-2, with 7 bases identical to TRBD1. Germline V CDR1 and CDR2: SGHTA, FQGTGA. The ends lost 5 bases at V and 4 bases at J; junction bases unmatched: 7. This CDR3 has 14 amino acids. This chain's CDR3 is CASSPDAGGYGYTF. In DNA form, the CDR3 reads TGTGCCAGCAGCCCGGACGCAGGGGGCTATGGCTACACCTTC.

This clone occurred a few times. The V and J genes are TRBV24-1 and TRBJ2-1, with TRBD2 matching over 8 bases. The CDR3 consists of 17 residues. Germline V gene sequence: CDR1 KGHDR, CDR2 SFDVKD. Trimming took 2 bases from V and 2 from J; bases not matched to a gene: 7. The CDR3 sequence is CATSDSVQRGPYNEQFF. CDR3 in DNA: TGTGCCACCAGTGATTCCGTCCAGCGGGGGCCCTACAATGAGCAGTTCTTC.

A few counts support this clone. The V gene is TRBV19, the J gene TRBJ1-6; D ambiguous. Trimming removed 7 bases at V and 1 base at J, with 20 bases between. This CDR3 contains 18 residues. The germline gives CDR1 LNHDA, CDR2 SQIVND (reference sequence). The CDR3 region is CASTTTRTSESYNSPLHF. Here the CDR3 DNA reads TGTGCCAGTACAACCACAAGGACTTCTGAGTCCTATAATTCACCCCTCCACTTT. The full variable domain, its missing parts supplied by reference TRBV19 and TRBJ1-6, is DGGITQSPKYLFRKEGQNVTLSCEQNLNHDAMYWYRQDPGQGLRLIYYSQIVNDFQKGDIAEGYSVSREKKESFPLTVTSAQKNPTAFYLCASTTTRTSESYNSPLHFGNGTRLTVT.

This sequence joins TRBV14 and TRBJ1-1, with unresolved D. CDR3 length: 15 residues. V was clipped by 2 bases and J by 7 bases, with 17 bases between them. Germline V gene data show CDR1 as SGHDN and CDR2 as FVKESK. CDR3 sequence: CASSQTPRRDVEAFF. DNA for the CDR3: TGTGCCAGCAGCCAAACCCCGCGGAGGGATGTTGAAGCTTTCTTT.

Here the CDR3 reads CSVGGTITDTQYF. The DNA of the CDR3 is TGCAGCGTTGGCGGGACAATCACAGATACGCAGTATTTT. The chain is built from TRBV29-1 and TRBJ2-3; D might be TRBD1 or TRBD2, each matching 6 bases. The V end lost 4 bases, the J end lost 2 bases, and 10 bases lay between the germline ends. The CDR3 spans 13 residues. Germline V gene lookup returns CDR1 SQVTM and CDR2 ANQGSEA.

This clone was seen only once. The rearrangement uses TRBV14 and TRBJ2-1, with D tentatively TRBD1 or TRBD2 (5 bases each). The CDR3 length is 15 residues. Deletions cut 2 bases from V and 7 bases from J, with 15 bases between. Germline lookup yields CDR1 SGHDN and CDR2 FVKESK. The chain's CDR3 is CASSQNRRWMNEQFF. The CDR3 DNA follows: TGTGCCAGCAGCCAAAACAGGAGGTGGATGAATGAGCAGTTCTTC.

The chain joins TRBV11-2 to TRBJ1-2; 7 bases agree with TRBD1. This CDR3 has 13 residues. The trim removed 5 bases at V and 4 bases at J, leaving 4 bases unmatched. Germline CDR1 SGHAT, CDR2 FQNNGV. The CDR3 sequence is CASSRGQLYGYTF. The CDR3 DNA is TGTGCCAGCAGCCGGGGACAGCTCTATGGCTACACCTTC.

The chain joins TRBV10-3 to TRBJ2-5; unclear D gene. V lost 0 bases, J lost 5 bases, and 7 bases lay in between. Per germline, CDR1 ENHRY and CDR2 SYGVKD. The CDR3 runs to 13 residues. The CDR3 sequence: CAISESARETQYF. CDR3 coding DNA: TGTGCCATCAGTGAGTCGGCTAGGGAGACCCAGTACTTC.

The chain links TRBV6-1 to TRBJ1-1; D unresolved. CDR1 MNHNS and CDR2 SASEGT come from the germline V gene. With 3 bases removed from V and 10 bases from J, the gap between germline ends came to 21 bases. The CDR3 has 15 amino acids. The CDR3 coding sequence is TGTGCCAGCAGTGACGAGGGCGGGCCCCGATCGGGAGCTTTCTTT. This sequence encodes CASSDEGGPRSGAFF.

The chain couples TRBV5-3 to TRBJ1-6; D is unclear. TRBV5-3 is an ORF; its function is uncertain. The CDR3 totals 12 residues. Trimming cost V 3 bases and J 8 bases, with 6 bases left between them. The CDR3 here is CARSSVDSPLHF. The CDR3, as DNA: TGTGCCAGAAGCTCCGTGGATTCACCCCTCCACTTT.

The chain has TRBV19 and TRBJ1-6, with TRBD1 identical over 7 bases. The germline gives CDR1 LNHDA, CDR2 SQIVND (reference sequence). J gave up 4 bases and V 5 bases, and 14 bases lay outside the gene matches. This CDR3 has 18 residues. DNA of the CDR3: TGTGCCAGTAGTTCCTACCTCCCCGGGACAGCTTATAATTCACCCCTCCACTTT. Translation: CASSSYLPGTAYNSPLHF.